Listed below are T cell receptor beta chains from one sample, sequenced in a study of cytomegalovirus exposure and HLA in healthy donors. Measured with immunoSEQ multiplex PCR; TCRdb has only the in-frame clones, and not every one. The sample has 120,000 to 150,000 clones, about four fifths seen once. The sample taken for sequencing was PBMCs. These receptors were taken from a man aged 25-45 years in good health and CMV-seronegative. Both conserved end residues are trimmed from each CDR3. Not all rows give a size; the values are once, few, many and, for expanded clones, a class.

abundance: -
j_gene: TRBJ2-1
v_gene: TRBV7-3
CDR3aa: ASSSTLAGGPHINRYNEQF

abundance: -
j_gene: TRBJ1-1
v_gene: TRBV27
CDR3aa: ASSKTGTGSNEAF

abundance: -
j_gene: TRBJ2-1
v_gene: TRBV11-2
CDR3aa: ASSLRPRVLDEQF

abundance: once
j_gene: TRBJ2-2
v_gene: TRBV2
CDR3aa: ASRRLAGGTGTGELF

abundance: -
j_gene: TRBJ2-7
v_gene: TRBV29-1
CDR3aa: SVVGTGGYEQY

abundance: -
j_gene: TRBJ1-2
v_gene: TRBV10-3
CDR3aa: AISPTGNYGYT

abundance: -
j_gene: TRBJ2-3
v_gene: TRBV5-1
CDR3aa: ASSPSGGASGDTQY

abundance: -
j_gene: TRBJ2-3
v_gene: TRBV4-2
CDR3aa: ASSQDFGYTDTQY

abundance: -
j_gene: TRBJ1-2
v_gene: TRBV28
CDR3aa: ASRIQGGNYGYT

abundance: -
j_gene: TRBJ1-1
v_gene: TRBV2
CDR3aa: ASSEGTGGFGTEAF

abundance: -
j_gene: TRBJ2-7
v_gene: TRBV14
CDR3aa: ASSQGQLTSSEQY

abundance: -
j_gene: TRBJ2-3
v_gene: TRBV28
CDR3aa: ASSSGSWGTDTQY

abundance: -
j_gene: TRBJ2-7
v_gene: TRBV5-6
CDR3aa: ASSRNSYEQY

abundance: few
j_gene: TRBJ1-1
v_gene: TRBV28
CDR3aa: ASLWGGTEAF

abundance: once
j_gene: TRBJ2-7
v_gene: TRBV30
CDR3aa: AWSGLAGYEQY